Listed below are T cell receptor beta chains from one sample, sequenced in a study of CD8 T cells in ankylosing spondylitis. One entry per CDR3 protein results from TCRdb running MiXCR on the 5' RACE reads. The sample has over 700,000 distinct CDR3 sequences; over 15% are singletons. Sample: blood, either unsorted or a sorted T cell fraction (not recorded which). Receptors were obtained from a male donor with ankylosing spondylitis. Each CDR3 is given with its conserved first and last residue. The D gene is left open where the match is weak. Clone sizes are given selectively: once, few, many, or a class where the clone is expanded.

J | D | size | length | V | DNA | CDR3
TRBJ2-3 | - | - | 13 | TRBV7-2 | TGTGCCAGCAGCTTAGACCCCCGGGATACGCAGTATTTT | CASSLDPRDTQYF
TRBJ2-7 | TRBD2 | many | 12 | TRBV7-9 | TGTGCCTCAGGGAGGGGCGGCTACGAGCAGTACTTC | CASGRGGYEQYF
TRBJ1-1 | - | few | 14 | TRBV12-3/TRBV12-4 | TGTGCCAACAGGGTTGGGCCGATGAACACTGAAGCTTTCTTT | CANRVGPMNTEAFF
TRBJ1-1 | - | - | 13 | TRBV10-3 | TGTGCCATGGCGACAGGCCTGAACACTGAAGCTTTCTTT | CAMATGLNTEAFF
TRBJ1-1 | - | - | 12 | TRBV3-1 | TGTGCCAGCAGCCGACTCTACACTGAAGCTTTCTTT | CASSRLYTEAFF
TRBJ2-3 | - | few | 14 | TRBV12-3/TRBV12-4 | TGTGCCAGCAGCTGGGACCATCTAGAGGATACGCAGTATTTT | CASSWDHLEDTQYF
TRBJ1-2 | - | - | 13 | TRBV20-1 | TGCAGTGCGGCCCTAACGGGGGGCTATGGCTACACCTTC | CSAALTGGYGYTF
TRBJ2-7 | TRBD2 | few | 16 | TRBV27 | TGTGCCAGCAGTGCCCACTCTAGCGGGAGTAACCACGAGCAGTACTTC | CASSAHSSGSNHEQYF
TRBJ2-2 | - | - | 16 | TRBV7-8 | TGTGCCAGCAGCTTAGTCGTGGTAGCGACCGCCGGGGAGCTGTTTTTT | CASSLVVVATAGELFF
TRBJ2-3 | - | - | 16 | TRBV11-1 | TGTGCCAGCAGCCCCCAGGTGTGGGTAAGCACAGATACGCAGTATTTT | CASSPQVWVSTDTQYF
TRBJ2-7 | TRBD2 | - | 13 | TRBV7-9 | TGTGCCAGCAGCTTAGTGGCGGGAGTCGAGCAGTACTTC | CASSLVAGVEQYF
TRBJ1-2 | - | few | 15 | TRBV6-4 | TGTGCCAGCAGTGGGCCACGAACAATGGGCTATGGCTACACCTTC | CASSGPRTMGYGYTF
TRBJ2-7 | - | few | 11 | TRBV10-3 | TGTGCCATCAGTAACCAGTACGAGCAGTACTTC | CAISNQYEQYF
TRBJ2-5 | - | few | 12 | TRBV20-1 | TGCAGTGCGAGGACAATCCAAGAGACCCAGTACTTC | CSARTIQETQYF
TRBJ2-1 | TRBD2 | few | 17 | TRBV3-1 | TGTGCCAGCAGCCAAGATGGACAGCGGGGGGCCTTTGGGGAGCAGTTCTTC | CASSQDGQRGAFGEQFF
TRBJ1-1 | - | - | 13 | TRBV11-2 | TGTGCCAGCAGCTTAATTGGAGATAATGAAGCTTTCTTT | CASSLIGDNEAFF
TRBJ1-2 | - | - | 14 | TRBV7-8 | TGTGCCAGCAGCCAGAGCCCGGAGAGGGACGGCTACACCTTC | CASSQSPERDGYTF
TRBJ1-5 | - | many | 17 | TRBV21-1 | TGTGCCAGCAGCAAAGCAGGGACAGGGGATAGCAATCAGCCCCAGCATTTT | CASSKAGTGDSNQPQHF
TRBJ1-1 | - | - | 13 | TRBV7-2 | TGTGCCAGCAGCTTAGTAGGTTTCACTGAAGCTTTCTTT | CASSLVGFTEAFF
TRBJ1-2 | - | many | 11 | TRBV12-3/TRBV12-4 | TGTGCCAGCAGGCGGGGCTATGGCTACACCTTC | CASRRGYGYTF
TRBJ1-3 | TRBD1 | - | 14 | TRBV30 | TGTGCCTGGAGTGTGGGACAGGGAGGAAACACCATATATTTT | CAWSVGQGGNTIYF
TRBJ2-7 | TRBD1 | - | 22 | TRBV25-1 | TGTGCCAGCAGTGGAACCGGGACAGCCGATTTACGTCTCCAACGATCGATCTACGAGCAGTACTTC | CASSGTGTADLRLQRSIYEQYF
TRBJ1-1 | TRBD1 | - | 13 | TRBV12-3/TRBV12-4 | TGTGCCAGCAGAGCGGGACAGTACACTGAAGCTTTCTTT | CASRAGQYTEAFF
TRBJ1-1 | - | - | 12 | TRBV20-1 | TGCAGTGCTATAACAGGGTTCACTGAAGCTTTCTTT | CSAITGFTEAFF
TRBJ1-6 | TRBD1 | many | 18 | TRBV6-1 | TGTGCCAGCAGTGAAATGCAGGGGGCGAGCTCGGGGACGAGGGCCCTCCACTTT | CASSEMQGASSGTRALHF
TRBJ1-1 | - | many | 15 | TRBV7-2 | TGTGCCAGCAGCTTAGAGACATCCATGAACACTGAAGCTTTCTTT | CASSLETSMNTEAFF
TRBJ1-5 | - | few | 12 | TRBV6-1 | TGTGCCAGCAGTGACGGTAATCAGCCCCAGCATTTT | CASSDGNQPQHF
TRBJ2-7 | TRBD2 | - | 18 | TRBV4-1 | TGCGTTGACAGCCCCGGGGGACTAGCGGGGGGTAGCTCCTACGAGCAGTACTTC | CVDSPGGLAGGSSYEQYF
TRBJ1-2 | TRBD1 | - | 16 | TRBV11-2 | TGTGCCAGCAGCTTAGCAGGGGGGGACAGCAACTATGGCTACACCTTC | CASSLAGGDSNYGYTF
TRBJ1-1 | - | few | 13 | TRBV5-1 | TGCGCCAGCAGAGGCAGGGAGAACACTGAAGCTTTCTTT | CASRGRENTEAFF
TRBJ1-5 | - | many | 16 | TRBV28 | TGTGCCAGCAGTCCCCTTTTCTGGGGGAGCAATCAGCCCCAGCATTTT | CASSPLFWGSNQPQHF
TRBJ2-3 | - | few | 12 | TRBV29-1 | TGCAGCGTTCGCCTGCTCACAGATACGCAGTATTTT | CSVRLLTDTQYF
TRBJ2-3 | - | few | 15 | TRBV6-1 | TGTGCCAGCAGCCTAATGAGGGGTAGCACAGATACGCAGTATTTT | CASSLMRGSTDTQYF
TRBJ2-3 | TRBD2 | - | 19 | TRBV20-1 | TGCAGTGCTTCCCGGCCCGGGACTAGCGGGTTACCTAGCACAGATACGCAGTATTTT | CSASRPGTSGLPSTDTQYF
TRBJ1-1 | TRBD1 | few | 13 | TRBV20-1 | TGCAGTGCAAGGGACAGGACTTACACTGAAGCTTTCTTT | CSARDRTYTEAFF
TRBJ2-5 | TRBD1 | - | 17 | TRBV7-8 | TGTGCCAGCAGCCCCCGTTCAGGGGGACGCTCACAAGAGACCCAGTACTTC | CASSPRSGGRSQETQYF
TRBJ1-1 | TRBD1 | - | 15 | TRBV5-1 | TGCGCCAGCAGCCCTCGACAGGGGGATAGCACTGAAGCTTTCTTT | CASSPRQGDSTEAFF
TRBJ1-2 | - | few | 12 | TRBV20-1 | TGCAGTGCTTCGGCCCTGGACTATGGCTACACCTTC | CSASALDYGYTF
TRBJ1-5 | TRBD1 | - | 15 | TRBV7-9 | TGTGCCAGCAGCCCGACAGGGTTCGAGGATCAGCCCCAGCATTTT | CASSPTGFEDQPQHF
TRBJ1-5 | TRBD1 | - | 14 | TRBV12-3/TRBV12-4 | TGTGCCAGCACCAGACAGGGGGCGAGTCAGCCCCAGCATTTT | CASTRQGASQPQHF
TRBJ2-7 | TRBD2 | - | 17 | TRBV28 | TGTGCCAGCAGTCCAATCTTAGGGCGGGAGATGAGCTACGAGCAGTACTTC | CASSPILGREMSYEQYF
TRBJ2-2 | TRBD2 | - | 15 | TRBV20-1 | TGCAGTGCTTTGACTAGCGGGAGGGGGGCCGGGGAGCTGTTTTTT | CSALTSGRGAGELFF
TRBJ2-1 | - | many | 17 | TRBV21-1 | TGTGCCAGCAGCAAAATCTCTCGCGGGAGGCACTACAATGAGCAGTTCTTC | CASSKISRGRHYNEQFF
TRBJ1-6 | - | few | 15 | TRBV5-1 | TGCGCCAGCAGCTCCCACCCAGGGAACAATTCACCCCTCCACTTT | CASSSHPGNNSPLHF
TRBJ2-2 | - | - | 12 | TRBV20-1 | TGCAGTGCTAAGGCAGGGTCCGGGGAGCTGTTTTTT | CSAKAGSGELFF
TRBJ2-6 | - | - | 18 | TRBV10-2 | TGCGCCAGCAGCACCCCCTTTCTTTACCAATCTGGGGCCAACGTCCTGACTTTC | CASSTPFLYQSGANVLTF
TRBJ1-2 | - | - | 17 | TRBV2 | TGTGCCAGCAGCCCCGGGACCTTACTCCGATCTAACTATGGCTACACCTTC | CASSPGTLLRSNYGYTF
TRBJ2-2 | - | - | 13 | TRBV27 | TGTGCCAGCAGTTTATCTGGGGACGGGGAGCTGTTTTTT | CASSLSGDGELFF
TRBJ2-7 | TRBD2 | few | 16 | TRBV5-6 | TGTGCCAGCAGCTTGATCCCTAGCGGGAGTTTGAGCGAGCAGTACTTC | CASSLIPSGSLSEQYF
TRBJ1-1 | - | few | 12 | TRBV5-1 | TGCGCCAGCAGCTTTCAGGACACTGAAGCTTTCTTT | CASSFQDTEAFF
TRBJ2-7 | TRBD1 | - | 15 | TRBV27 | TGTGCCAGCAGTTCGGACCGGGACAGGCTCTACGAGCAGTACTTC | CASSSDRDRLYEQYF
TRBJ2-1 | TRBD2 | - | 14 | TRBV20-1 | TGCAGTGCTTTCCTACTGGGACTAGAGGGTGAGCAGTTCTTC | CSAFLLGLEGEQFF
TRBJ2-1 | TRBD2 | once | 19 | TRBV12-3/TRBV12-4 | TGTGCCATCAGTTCTTCGACTAGCGGGGGGCCTGCCCGCTACAATGAGCAGTTCTTC | CAISSSTSGGPARYNEQFF
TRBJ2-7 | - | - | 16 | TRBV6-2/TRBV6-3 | TGTGCCAGCAGTACCCCCGGCCAGGGGACGGGCTACGAGCAGTACTTC | CASSTPGQGTGYEQYF
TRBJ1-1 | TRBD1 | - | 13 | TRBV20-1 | TGCAGTGCGATGGACAGGGGGGCGACTGAAGCTTTCTTT | CSAMDRGATEAFF